What follows are 6 T cell receptor beta chains derived from one specimen sequenced in a study of T cells in pancreatic ductal adenocarcinoma. Libraries were prepared by immunoSEQ multiplex PCR; TCRdb keeps only in-frame clonotypes and omits some of them. The sample holds roughly 31,000 clones, around 90% seen once. Surgery without prior neoadjuvant therapy was the treatment of the selected pancreatic ductal adenocarcinoma patients. The specimen was PBMCs. Receptors were obtained from a human donor with pancreatic ductal adenocarcinoma.

The chain has TRBV7-8 and TRBJ2-7; TRBD2 matches 8 bases. Germline CDR1 is SGHVS and CDR2 is FQNEAQ. V trimming: 0 bases; J trimming: 2 bases; junction bases outside the gene matches: 0. CDR3 length: 14 residues. Here the CDR3 reads CASSLASGTYEQYF. The CDR3, as DNA: TGTGCCAGCAGCTTAGCTAGCGGGACCTACGAGCAGTACTTC.

The chain couples TRBV7-2 to TRBJ2-7; 8 bases line up with TRBD1. This CDR3 has 14 amino acids. In germline, CDR1 is SGHTA, CDR2 FQGNSA. V shed 5 bases, J shed 7 bases, and the junction held 10 bases outside the gene matches. The CDR3 DNA is TGTGCCAGCAGCCTACAGACAGGGGTGGGGGAGCAGTACTTC. This codes for CASSLQTGVGEQYF.

The chain has TRBV19 and TRBJ2-1, with D maybe TRBD2 (6 bases). Germline assignment: CDR1 LNHDA and CDR2 SQIVND (reference sequence). The CDR3 totals 12 residues. Trimming left V 8 bases short and J 8 bases short, with 13 bases between. The CDR3 nucleotides are TGTGCCAGTTTTGGCGGGAATTATGAGCAGTTCTTC. Its translation is CASFGGNYEQFF.

The V call is TRBV27, the J call TRBJ1-1, with D maybe TRBD1 (5 bases). Germline V gives CDR1 MNHEY, CDR2 SMNVEV (reference sequence). The CDR3 runs to 14 residues. V was shortened by 3 bases and J by 1 base, with 9 bases between the two germline ends. This CDR3 is CASSLEGRNTEAFF. DNA for the CDR3: TGTGCCAGCAGTTTGGAGGGGCGGAACACTGAAGCTTTCTTT.

The DNA for the CDR3 is TGTGCCAGTAGGGACAGAGATAAGAATGAAAAACTGTTTTTT. Translation: CASRDRDKNEKLFF. The chain is built from TRBV19 and TRBJ1-4, with a weak D call TRBD1 (6 bases). The V gene lost 6 bases and the J gene lost 5 bases, with 13 bases spanning the gap. The CDR3 extends over 14 amino acids. Germline CDR1 is LNHDA and CDR2 is SQIVND (reference sequence).

The chain recombines TRBV19 with TRBJ2-1, with 11 positions matching TRBD1. Losses at the gene ends were 7 bases for V and 6 bases for J; bases not matched to a gene: 8. Per the germline V gene, CDR1 is LNHDA and CDR2 is SQIVND (reference sequence). The CDR3 length is 15 residues. The CDR3 loop reads CASTAAGTGGNEQFF. The CDR3, as DNA: TGTGCCAGTACCGCAGCCGGGACAGGGGGCAATGAGCAGTTCTTC.